The T cell receptor beta chain described here comes from a study of T-cell reconstitution after alpha-beta-depleted transplantation in children. A library of TCRbeta sequences, prepared with unique molecular identifiers, was generated. MiXCR, run by TCRdb on the PCR reads, gives a single entry per CDR3 protein. The sample includes 600,000 to 700,000 distinct CDR3 sequences, 15% to 20% of them seen just once. This clonotype was observed at least ten times. The V and J ends lost 3 bases and 4 bases respectively, with 9 bases between them. The CDR3 extends over 14 amino acids. Germline loops: CDR1 SGHVS, CDR2 FQNEAQ.

The sequenced sample was PBMCs from the stem cell graft donor, obtained from the stem cell graft. The origin of this receptor is a human donor who donated a stem cell graft to a child with acute myeloid leukemia. V is TRBV7-8 and J is TRBJ1-4; D unclear. CDR3 nucleotide sequence: TGTGCCAGCAGCTTTGGGCAGCATAATGAAAAACTGTTTTTT. This sequence encodes CASSFGQHNEKLFF.